These 19 T cell receptor beta chains came from one sample sequenced in a study of blood T cell repertoires in COVID-19. Clones were read by immunoSEQ multiplex PCR, and TCRdb kept only the in-frame ones, dropping some. Here the sample spans 150,000 or so clones, around 80% being singletons. The sequenced material came from PBMCs or T cells enriched from blood (not recorded which). The receptor set was obtained from a man between 65 and 80 years old who had been exposed to COVID-19.

This clone occurred a few times. The chain is built from TRBV3-1 (or the pseudogene TRBV3-2) and TRBJ1-2; D not resolved. Trimming pared 4 bases from V and 2 bases from J, leaving 17 bases between. Germline V gene data show CDR1 as LGHDT and CDR2 as YNNKEL (reference sequence). The CDR3 length is 16 residues. In nucleotides, the CDR3 is TGTGCCAGCAGCCCCACACTAACCGGGATGAACTATGGCTACACCTTC. Its translation is CASSPTLTGMNYGYTF.

CDR3 region: CASSYGTVTAFF. CDR3 DNA: TGTGCCAGCAGCTACGGGACAGTCACAGCTTTCTTT. The chain combines TRBV25-1 with TRBJ1-1, with 7 nucleotides matching TRBD1. V was clipped by 6 bases and J by 10 bases; unmatched bases: 8. This CDR3 is 12 amino acids long. CDR1 and CDR2 from the germline V gene are MGHDK and SYGVNS.

J is TRBJ1-6 and V is TRBV12-3 or TRBV12-4; a weak D match, TRBD1 (5 bases). Trimming removed 5 bases from V and 10 bases from J, with 9 bases in between. This CDR3 contains 12 residues. CDR3 loop: CASSGAQSPLHF. The DNA of the CDR3 is TGTGCCAGCAGTGGGGCCCAATCACCCCTCCACTTT.

For the CDR3, the DNA is TGTGCCAGCACCACCCAGGTAGTGGGAGGGTTCACAGATACGCAGTATTTT. Protein: CASTTQVVGGFTDTQYF. This rearrangement joins TRBV5-6 to TRBJ2-3; TRBD2 agrees at 7 bases. This CDR3 is 17 amino acids long. From germline, CDR1 is SGHDT and CDR2 YYEEEE. V lost 6 bases to trimming and J lost 2 bases; unmatched junction nucleotides: 15.

The rearrangement joins TRBV11-2 to TRBJ1-3; D is ambiguous. The CDR3 loop spans 13 amino acids. V was cut by 5 bases and J by 4 bases, with 9 bases left in between. CDR1 is SGHAT, CDR2 FQNNGV, per germline. CDR3 DNA: TGTGCCAGCAGCCCCGGGGTCGGAAACACCATATATTTT. Protein: CASSPGVGNTIYF. The entire variable domain, with the rest obtained from reference TRBV11-2 and TRBJ1-3, is as follows: EAGVAQSPRYKIIEKRQSVAFWCNPISGHATLYWYQQILGQGPKLLIQFQNNGVVDDSQLPKDRFSAERLKGVDSTLKIQPAKLEDSAVYLCASSPGVGNTIYFGEGSWLTVV.

V is TRBV5-4 and J is TRBJ1-2; no clear D. Trimming took 0 bases from V and 0 from J, leaving 9 bases between them. This CDR3 is built from 15 residues. Germline assignment: CDR1 SGHNT and CDR2 YYREEE (reference sequence). In nucleotides, the CDR3 is TGTGCCAGCAGCTTGGAGAGGTTAGCTAACTATGGCTACACCTTC. Residues: CASSLERLANYGYTF.

V is TRBV2 and J is TRBJ2-1, with a possible D match to TRBD1 (6 bases). Per the germline V gene, CDR1 is SNHLY and CDR2 is FYNNEI. The CDR3 spans 15 residues. V was cut by 1 base and J by 6 bases, with 13 bases left in between. The CDR3 coding sequence is TGTGCCAGCAGTGAAGTTTGGGGGCAGGCCAATGAGCAGTTCTTC. Its protein is CASSEVWGQANEQFF.

This clone turned up a few times. This chain uses TRBV18 with TRBJ2-7; D is perhaps TRBD1 (6 bases). This CDR3 has 15 amino acids. Germline CDR1 KGHSH, CDR2 LQKENI. Trimming removed 4 bases at V and 0 bases at J, with 13 bases between. The CDR3 here is CASSRGTGSSYEQYF. Here the CDR3 DNA reads TGTGCCAGCTCACGAGGAACAGGGAGCTCCTACGAGCAGTACTTC.

V and J are TRBV5-1 and TRBJ2-7; D possibly corresponds to TRBD1 (5 bases). Germline values: CDR1 SGHRS, CDR2 YFSETQ. This CDR3 contains 14 residues. V lost 2 bases and J lost 2, with 11 bases in between. CDR3 bases: TGCGCCAGCAGCTTTGGGGCTACAACCTACGAGCAGTACTTC. This codes for CASSFGATTYEQYF.

The count of this clone is one. The chain couples TRBV6-2 or TRBV6-3 to TRBJ2-5; D might be TRBD2 (5 bases). The V gene lost 0 bases and the J gene lost 0 bases, with 11 bases spanning the gap. Germline values: CDR1 MNHEY, CDR2 SVGEGT. The CDR3 runs 16 residues. This chain's CDR3 is CASSYSVREYQETQYF. CDR3 nucleotide sequence: TGTGCCAGCAGTTACTCGGTTAGGGAGTACCAAGAGACCCAGTACTTC.

J is TRBJ1-2 and V is TRBV6-5; 10 positions agree with TRBD1. CDR1 and CDR2 from the germline V gene are MNHEY and SVGAGI. This CDR3 spans 15 amino acids. V was clipped by 0 bases and J by 8 bases; unmatched bases: 6. CDR3 DNA: TGTGCCAGCAGTTACTCATTACGGACAGGGGGAGGCTACACCTTC. This encodes CASSYSLRTGGGYTF.

V gene TRBV19 combines with J gene TRBJ1-4; D not certain. The CDR3 sequence is 17 residues long. The V gene's germline CDR1 is LNHDA and CDR2 SQIVND (reference sequence). With 4 bases removed from V and 8 bases from J, the gap between germline ends came to 23 bases. Here the CDR3 reads CASSTLLTGPAGEKLFF. CDR3 sequence (DNA): TGTGCCAGTAGTACTCTCCTAACCGGACCCGCGGGGGAAAAACTGTTTTTT.

V is TRBV19 and J is TRBJ1-1; a weak D match, TRBD1 (5 bases). CDR1 is LNHDA and CDR2 is SQIVND in the germline V gene (reference sequence). Between the trimmed V and J ends, which lost 7 bases and 0 bases, there was a span of 12 bases. The CDR3 runs 14 residues. The CDR3 is CASKESGMNTEAFF. CDR3 bases: TGTGCCAGTAAAGAATCAGGGATGAACACTGAAGCTTTCTTT.

The V call is TRBV5-1, the J call TRBJ2-3; 7 nucleotides line up with TRBD2. The V gene's germline CDR1 is SGHRS and CDR2 YFSETQ. The CDR3 has 15 residues. J gave up 5 bases and V 1 base, and 7 bases lay outside the gene matches. CDR3 in amino acids: CASSLLGREGDTQYF. DNA of the CDR3: TGCGCCAGCAGCTTGTTGGGCAGGGAGGGAGATACGCAGTATTTT.

The chain carries TRBV28 and TRBJ2-7; 9 bases line up with TRBD1. The V and J ends lost 4 bases and 6 bases, in that order; junction bases with no gene match: 10. This CDR3 is 15 amino acids long. Germline assignment: CDR1 MDHEN and CDR2 SYDVKM. The CDR3: CASSSYRDRVAEQYF. CDR3 nucleotide sequence: TGTGCCAGCAGTTCCTACCGGGACAGGGTCGCCGAGCAGTACTTC.

This chain uses TRBV5-1 with TRBJ2-1; TRBD2 agrees at 13 bases. V shed 5 bases, J shed 4 bases, and the junction held 3 bases outside the gene matches. CDR3 size: 15 residues. CDR1 is SGHRS, CDR2 YFSETQ, per germline. DNA for the CDR3: TGCGCCAGCAGGCTGGGACTAGCGGGGTACAATGAGCAGTTCTTC. This sequence encodes CASRLGLAGYNEQFF.

The chain uses TRBV6-6 and TRBJ2-1, with 12 bases matching TRBD2. There are 17 residues in the CDR3. CDR1 and CDR2 (germline): MNHNY, SVGAGI (reference sequence). The V segment lost 5 bases and the J segment 4 bases; nucleotides outside the gene matches: 9. CDR3 DNA: TGTGCCAGCAGTCATGGAACACTAGCGGGAGGTTACAATGAGCAGTTCTTC. Translated: CASSHGTLAGGYNEQFF.

Only a few counts were recorded for this clone. This sequence joins TRBV5-5 and TRBJ2-2; maybe TRBD1 (6 bases). Germline CDR1 reads SGHKS; CDR2 reads YYEKEE (reference sequence). The CDR3 totals 15 residues. Trimming cost V 3 bases and J 4 bases, with 13 bases left between them. CDR3 nucleotide sequence: TGTGCCAGCAGCTGGGCTCAGGGGACCACCGGGGAGCTGTTTTTT. Translating it yields CASSWAQGTTGELFF.

The CDR3 DNA reads as TGTGCCACAGAACCGACAGGGGGGACCGGGGAGCTGTTTTTT. This codes for CATEPTGGTGELFF. The rearrangement uses TRBV19 and TRBJ2-2; 9 nucleotides match TRBD1. CDR1 is LNHDA, CDR2 SQIVND, per germline (reference sequence). J was trimmed by 5 bases and V by 10 bases; bases with no gene match: 8. The CDR3 spans 14 residues.